This TCR beta chain was sequenced for a study of CD8+CD57+ T cells in acquired aplastic anemia. An expansion of CD8+CD57+ cells by flow cytometry had been shown in patients chosen for sequencing. The CDR3 is 15 residues long. From germline, CDR1 is SNHLY and CDR2 FYNNEI. V was pared by 4 bases and J by 5 bases, with 15 bases between. TCR beta VDJ and CDR3 profiles were obtained from a genomic DNA template. TCRdb re-derived calls from the reads in MiXCR, one entry per CDR3 protein. In the table there are roughly 120,000 distinct CDR3 sequences, about 50% of which are singletons. This chain joins TRBV2 and TRBJ1-5; D unclear. Specimen: sorted CD4+, CD8+, or CD8+CD57+ T cells (not recorded which) from PBMCs. This clonotype was obtained from a human donor with aplastic anemia. The CDR3 DNA reads TGTGCCAGCAGTGCGAGGTACGGGGTTGATCAGCCCCAGCATTTT. Translating it yields CASSARYGVDQPQHF.